Sequencing of this TCR beta chain was carried out in a study of cytomegalovirus exposure and HLA in healthy donors. Findings and limits, study-wide: Most likely, a cluster of highly shared sequence variants arose as a sequencing artifact. V- and J-gene trimming in TCR beta was tied to a missense DCLRE1C variant by an analysis performed later.

Germline V gene lookup returns CDR1 SGHDN and CDR2 FVKESK. V was pared by 0 bases and J by 2 bases, with 11 bases between. The CDR3 is 15 residues long. Comment on this clone: Antigen specificity is unknown.

In the PCR, 60 Vbeta and 13 Jbeta primers were used. Using immunoSEQ multiplex PCR, the repertoire was profiled, and TCRdb retains in-frame clones only, with some absent. The repertoire holds 100,000 or so clones, with more than 9.5% as singletons. The sequenced sample was PBMCs. This clonotype originated in a man aged 35 to 55 in good health and CMV-seropositive. This chain uses TRBV14 with TRBJ2-7, with D possibly matching TRBD1 (5 bases). Here the CDR3 reads CASSQDLARAYEQYF. CDR3 DNA: TGTGCCAGCAGCCAAGATCTGGCCAGGGCCTACGAGCAGTACTTC.